This T cell receptor (beta chain) comes out of a study of identical twins. TCRdb fed the 5' RACE reads into MiXCR, producing one record per CDR3 protein. The sample lists about 100,000 distinct CDR3 sequences; less than 6.5% were seen once. This clonotype was seen repeatedly, ten times or more. The sample was memory T cells sorted from blood. The receptor was derived from a woman aged 50 to 65 in good health.

As DNA, the CDR3 is TGTGCCAGCAGCTCCCAAGGTGTCCTCTACGAGCAGTACTTC. Protein sequence: CASSSQGVLYEQYF. The chain combines TRBV11-3 with TRBJ2-7; D is ambiguous. The CDR3 runs to 14 residues. Trimming left V 4 bases short and J 3 bases short, with 13 bases between. Germline V gives CDR1 SGHNT, CDR2 YENEEA.